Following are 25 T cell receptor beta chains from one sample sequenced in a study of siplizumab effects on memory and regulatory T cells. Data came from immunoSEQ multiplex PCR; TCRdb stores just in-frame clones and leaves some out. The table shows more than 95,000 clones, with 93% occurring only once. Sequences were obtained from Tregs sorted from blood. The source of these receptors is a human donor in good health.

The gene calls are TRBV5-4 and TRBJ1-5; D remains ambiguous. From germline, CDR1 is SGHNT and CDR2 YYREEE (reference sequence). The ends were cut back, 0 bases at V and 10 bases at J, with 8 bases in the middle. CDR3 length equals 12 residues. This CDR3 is CASSLDGGPQHF. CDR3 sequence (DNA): TGTGCCAGCAGCTTGGACGGCGGACCCCAGCATTTT. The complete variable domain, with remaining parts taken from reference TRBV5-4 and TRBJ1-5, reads ETGVTQSPTHLIKTRGQQVTLRCSSQSGHNTVSWYQQALGQGPQFIFQYYREEENGRGNFPPRFSGLQFPNYSSELNVNALELDDSALYLCASSLDGGPQHFGDGTRLSIL.

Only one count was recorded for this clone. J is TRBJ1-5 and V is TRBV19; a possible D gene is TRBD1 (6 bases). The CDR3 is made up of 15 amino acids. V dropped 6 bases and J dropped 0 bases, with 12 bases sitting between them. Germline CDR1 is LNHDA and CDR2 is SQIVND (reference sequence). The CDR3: CASSRTADSNQPQHF. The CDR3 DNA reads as TGTGCCAGTAGCCGGACAGCGGATAGCAATCAGCCCCAGCATTTT. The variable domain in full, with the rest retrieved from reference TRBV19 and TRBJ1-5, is DGGITQSPKYLFRKEGQNVTLSCEQNLNHDAMYWYRQDPGQGLRLIYYSQIVNDFQKGDIAEGYSVSREKKESFPLTVTSAQKNPTAFYLCASSRTADSNQPQHFGDGTRLSIL.

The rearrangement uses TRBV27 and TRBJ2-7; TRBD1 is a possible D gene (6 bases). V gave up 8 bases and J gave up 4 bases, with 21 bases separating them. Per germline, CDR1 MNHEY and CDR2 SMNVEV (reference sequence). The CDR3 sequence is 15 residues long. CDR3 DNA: TGTGCCAGCCCGGCCCAAACCCCGGGGACATACGAGCAGTACTTC. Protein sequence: CASPAQTPGTYEQYF.

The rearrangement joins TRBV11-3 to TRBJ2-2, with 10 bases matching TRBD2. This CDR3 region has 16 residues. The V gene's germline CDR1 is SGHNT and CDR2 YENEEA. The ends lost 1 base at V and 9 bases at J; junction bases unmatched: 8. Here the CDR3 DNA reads TGTGCCAGCAGCTTAGTAGCGTCTAGCGGGGGCCGGGAGCTGTTTTTT. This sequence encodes CASSLVASSGGRELFF.

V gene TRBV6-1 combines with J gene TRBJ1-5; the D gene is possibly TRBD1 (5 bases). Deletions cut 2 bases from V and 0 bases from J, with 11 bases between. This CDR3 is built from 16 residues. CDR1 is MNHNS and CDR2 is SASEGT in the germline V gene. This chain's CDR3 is CASSERGDLSNQPQHF. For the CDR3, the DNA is TGTGCCAGCAGTGAAAGAGGGGACCTTAGCAATCAGCCCCAGCATTTT.

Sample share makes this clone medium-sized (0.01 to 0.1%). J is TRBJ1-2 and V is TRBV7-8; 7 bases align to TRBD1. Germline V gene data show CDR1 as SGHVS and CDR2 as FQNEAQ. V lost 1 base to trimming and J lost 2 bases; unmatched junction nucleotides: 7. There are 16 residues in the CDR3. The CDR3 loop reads CASSLGPGGANYGYTF. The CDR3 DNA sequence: TGTGCCAGCAGCTTAGGCCCAGGGGGAGCCAACTATGGCTACACCTTC.

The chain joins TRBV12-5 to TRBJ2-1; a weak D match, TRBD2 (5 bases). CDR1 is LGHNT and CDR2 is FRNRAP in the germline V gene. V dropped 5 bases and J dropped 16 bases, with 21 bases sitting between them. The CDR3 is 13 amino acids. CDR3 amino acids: CASGGNNLATHFF. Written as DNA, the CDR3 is TGTGCTAGTGGTGGAAATAACCTAGCCACACATTTCTTC.

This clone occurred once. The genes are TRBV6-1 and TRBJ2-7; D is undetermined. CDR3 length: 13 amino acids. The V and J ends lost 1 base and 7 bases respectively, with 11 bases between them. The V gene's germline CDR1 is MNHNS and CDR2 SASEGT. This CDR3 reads CASSEEGYGEQYF. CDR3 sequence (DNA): TGTGCCAGCAGTGAAGAGGGTTACGGGGAGCAGTACTTC.

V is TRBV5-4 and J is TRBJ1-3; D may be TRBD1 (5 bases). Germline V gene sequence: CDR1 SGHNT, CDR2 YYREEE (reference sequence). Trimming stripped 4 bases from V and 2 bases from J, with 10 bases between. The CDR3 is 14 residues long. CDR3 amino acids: CASSQGDPGNTIYF. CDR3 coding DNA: TGTGCCAGCAGCCAGGGAGATCCTGGAAACACCATATATTTT.

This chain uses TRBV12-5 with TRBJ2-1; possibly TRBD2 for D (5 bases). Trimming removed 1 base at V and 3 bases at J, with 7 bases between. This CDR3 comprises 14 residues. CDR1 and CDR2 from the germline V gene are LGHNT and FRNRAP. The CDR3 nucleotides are TGTGCTAGTGGTTTGGACACTAGCTACAATGAGCAGTTCTTC. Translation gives CASGLDTSYNEQFF.

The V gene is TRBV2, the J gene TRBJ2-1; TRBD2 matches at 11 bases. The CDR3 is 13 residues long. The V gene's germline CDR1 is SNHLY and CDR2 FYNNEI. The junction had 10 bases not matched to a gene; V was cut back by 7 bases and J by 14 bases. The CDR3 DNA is TGTGCCAGCAAGTTAGCGGGGGGGCGTCCGAAGTTCTTC. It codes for CASKLAGGRPKFF.

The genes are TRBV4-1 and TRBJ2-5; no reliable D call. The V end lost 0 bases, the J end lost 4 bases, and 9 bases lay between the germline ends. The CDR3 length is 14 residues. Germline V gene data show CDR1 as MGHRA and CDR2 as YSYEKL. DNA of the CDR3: TGCGCCAGCAGCCAAGATCCCGTACGAGAGACCCAGTACTTC. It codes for CASSQDPVRETQYF.

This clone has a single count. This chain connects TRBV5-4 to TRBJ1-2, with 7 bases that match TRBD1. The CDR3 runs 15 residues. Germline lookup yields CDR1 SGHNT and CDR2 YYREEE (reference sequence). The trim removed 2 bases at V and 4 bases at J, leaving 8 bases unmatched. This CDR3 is CASSFGTDWSYGYTF. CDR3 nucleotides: TGTGCCAGCAGCTTCGGGACAGATTGGAGCTATGGCTACACCTTC. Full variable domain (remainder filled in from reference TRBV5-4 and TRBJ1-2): ETGVTQSPTHLIKTRGQQVTLRCSSQSGHNTVSWYQQALGQGPQFIFQYYREEENGRGNFPPRFSGLQFPNYSSELNVNALELDDSALYLCASSFGTDWSYGYTFGSGTRLTVV.

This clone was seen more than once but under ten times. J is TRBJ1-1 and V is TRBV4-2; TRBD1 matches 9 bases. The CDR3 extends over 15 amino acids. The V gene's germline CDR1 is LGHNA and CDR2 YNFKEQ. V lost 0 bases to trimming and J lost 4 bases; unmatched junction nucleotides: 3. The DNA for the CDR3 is TGTGCCAGCAGCCAAGAGTCGACAGGGGGCACTGAAGCTTTCTTT. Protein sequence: CASSQESTGGTEAFF.

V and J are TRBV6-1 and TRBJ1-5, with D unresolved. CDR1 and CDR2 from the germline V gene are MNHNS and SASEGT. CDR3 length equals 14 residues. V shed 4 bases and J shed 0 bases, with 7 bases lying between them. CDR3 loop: CASSAQNSNQPQHF. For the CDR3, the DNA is TGTGCCAGCAGTGCGCAAAATAGCAATCAGCCCCAGCATTTT.

CDR3 coding DNA: TGTGCCAGCAGCCATCGGACAGGGCAGAACACTGAAGCTTTCTTT. This gives the protein CASSHRTGQNTEAFF. The V and J genes are TRBV7-8 and TRBJ1-1; TRBD1 matches 8 bases. Trimming cost V 5 bases and J 1 base; bases outside gene matches: 6. The CDR3 sequence is 15 residues long. Looked up from germline, CDR1 is SGHVS and CDR2 is FQNEAQ.

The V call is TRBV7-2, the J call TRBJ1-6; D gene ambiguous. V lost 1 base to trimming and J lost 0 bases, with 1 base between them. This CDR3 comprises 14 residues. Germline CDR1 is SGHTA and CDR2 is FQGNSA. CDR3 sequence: CASSLGSYNSPLHF. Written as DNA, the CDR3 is TGTGCCAGCAGCTTAGGCTCCTATAATTCACCCCTCCACTTT.

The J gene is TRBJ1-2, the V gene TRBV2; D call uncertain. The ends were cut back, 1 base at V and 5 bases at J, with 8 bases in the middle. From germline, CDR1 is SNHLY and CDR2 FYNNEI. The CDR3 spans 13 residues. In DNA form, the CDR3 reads TGTGCCAGCAGTGAAGGGGGATTTTATGGCTACACCTTC. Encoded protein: CASSEGGFYGYTF.

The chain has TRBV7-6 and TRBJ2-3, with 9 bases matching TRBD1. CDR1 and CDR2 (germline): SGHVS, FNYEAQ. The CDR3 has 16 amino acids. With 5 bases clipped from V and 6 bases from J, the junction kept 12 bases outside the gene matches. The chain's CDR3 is CASSRFYRDREDTQYF. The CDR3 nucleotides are TGTGCCAGCAGCCGTTTCTACCGGGACAGGGAGGATACGCAGTATTTT.

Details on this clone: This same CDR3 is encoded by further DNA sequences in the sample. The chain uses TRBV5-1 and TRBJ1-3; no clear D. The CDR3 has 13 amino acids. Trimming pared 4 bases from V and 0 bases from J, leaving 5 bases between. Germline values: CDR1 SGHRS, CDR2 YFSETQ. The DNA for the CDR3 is TGCGCCAGCAGCAGAGACTCTGGAAACACCATATATTTT. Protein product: CASSRDSGNTIYF.

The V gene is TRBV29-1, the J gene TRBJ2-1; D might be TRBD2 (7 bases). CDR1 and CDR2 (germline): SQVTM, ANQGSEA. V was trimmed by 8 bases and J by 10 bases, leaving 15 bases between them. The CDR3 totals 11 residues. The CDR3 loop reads CSLKGGLEQFF. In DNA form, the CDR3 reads TGCAGCCTAAAAGGGGGACTAGAGCAGTTCTTC.

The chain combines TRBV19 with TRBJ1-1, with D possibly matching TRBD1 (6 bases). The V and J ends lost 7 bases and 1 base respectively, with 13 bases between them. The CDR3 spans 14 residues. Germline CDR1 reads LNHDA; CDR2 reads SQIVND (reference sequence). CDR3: CASKHREPNTEAFF. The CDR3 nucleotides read TGTGCCAGTAAACACAGGGAGCCGAACACTGAAGCTTTCTTT.

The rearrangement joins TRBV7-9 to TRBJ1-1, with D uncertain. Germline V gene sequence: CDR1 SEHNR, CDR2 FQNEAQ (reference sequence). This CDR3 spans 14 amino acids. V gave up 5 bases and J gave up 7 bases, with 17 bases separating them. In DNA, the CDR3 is TGTGCCAGCAGCACCCCTCTCGGTAAAGGTGAAGCTTTCTTT. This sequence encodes CASSTPLGKGEAFF.

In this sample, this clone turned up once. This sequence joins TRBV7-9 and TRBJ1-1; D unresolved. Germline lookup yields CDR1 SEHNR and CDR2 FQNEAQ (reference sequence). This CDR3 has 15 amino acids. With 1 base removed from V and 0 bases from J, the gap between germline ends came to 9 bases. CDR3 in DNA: TGTGCCAGCAGCTTAGATATAGGAATGAACACTGAAGCTTTCTTT. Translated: CASSLDIGMNTEAFF.

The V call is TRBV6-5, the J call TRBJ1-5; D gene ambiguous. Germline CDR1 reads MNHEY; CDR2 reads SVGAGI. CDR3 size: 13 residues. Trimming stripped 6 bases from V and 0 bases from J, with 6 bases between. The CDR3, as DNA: TGTGCCAGCAGCCTTAATAGCAATCAGCCCCAGCATTTT. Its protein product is CASSLNSNQPQHF.